The rows below give T cell receptor beta chains drawn from one sample of a study of blood T cells in healthy people across ages. TCRdb processed the 5' RACE reads anew with MiXCR; each CDR3 protein has one entry. The repertoire holds around 1,700,000 distinct CDR3 sequences, with about 28% as singletons. The sequencing input was blood. Source of these receptors: a woman aged 25-40 years in good health. The CDR3 runs from the conserved cysteine through the conserved F or W. A D gene is named only where the DNA matches it firmly. The listing skips clone size in some rows; elsewhere it reads once, few, many or a size class.

j_call v_call d_call cdr3_length clone_size cdr3_nt cdr3_aa
TRBJ2-7 TRBV19 NA 15 NA TGTGCCAGTAGTATTTCTACAGGACTCTTCTACGAGCAGTACTTC CASSISTGLFYEQYF
TRBJ2-6 TRBV6-6 NA 17 many TGTGCCAGCGGGTCCCGGGGAATGAGCTCTGGGGCCAACGTCCTGACTTTC CASGSRGMSSGANVLTF
TRBJ2-1 TRBV27 NA 15 once TGTGCCAGCAGTTTTCAAACGGGACACTGGGATGAGCAGTTCTTC CASSFQTGHWDEQFF
TRBJ2-3 TRBV25-1 NA 14 NA TGTGCCAGTAGCCGAGGGCGCAACACAGATACGCAGTATTTT CASSRGRNTDTQYF
TRBJ2-3 TRBV7-6 TRBD1 17 few TGTGCCAGCAGCTCCGGGGACAGGGAGTATGGCACAGATACGCAGTATTTT CASSSGDREYGTDTQYF
TRBJ2-3 TRBV7-2 NA 16 NA TGTGCCAGCAGCTTCACAATGGGGGGGCCTGCAGATACGCAGTATTTT CASSFTMGGPADTQYF
TRBJ2-5 TRBV12-3/TRBV12-4 TRBD2 18 few TGTGCCAGCAGTTTCTCGGGACTAGCGGGGGGGACGACGGAGACCCAGTACTTC CASSFSGLAGGTTETQYF
TRBJ2-5 TRBV5-5 TRBD2 13 many TGTGCCAGCGCTACGGGGGGGCGAGAGACCCAGTACTTC CASATGGRETQYF
TRBJ1-5 TRBV7-2 NA 15 many TGTGCCAGCAGCTTTGAGGGGTCCTGGAATCAGCCCCAGCATTTT CASSFEGSWNQPQHF
TRBJ2-7 TRBV12-3/TRBV12-4 TRBD2 14 few TGTGCCAGCAGCGGGACTAGCGAAAACTACGAGCAGTACTTC CASSGTSENYEQYF